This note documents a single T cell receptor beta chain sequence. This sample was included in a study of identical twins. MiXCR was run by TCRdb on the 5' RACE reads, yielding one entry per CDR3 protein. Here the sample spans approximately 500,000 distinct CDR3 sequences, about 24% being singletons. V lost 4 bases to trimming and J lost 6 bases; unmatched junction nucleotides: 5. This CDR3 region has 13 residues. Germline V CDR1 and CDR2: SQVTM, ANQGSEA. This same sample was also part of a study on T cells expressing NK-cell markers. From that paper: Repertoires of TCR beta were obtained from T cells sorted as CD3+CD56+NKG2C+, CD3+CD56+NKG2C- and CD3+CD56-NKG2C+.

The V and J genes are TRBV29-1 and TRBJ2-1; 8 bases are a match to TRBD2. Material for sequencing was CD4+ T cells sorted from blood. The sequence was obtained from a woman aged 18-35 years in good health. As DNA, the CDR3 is TGCAGCGTTGCCGGGACTAGTCGCAATGAGCAGTTCTTC. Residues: CSVAGTSRNEQFF.